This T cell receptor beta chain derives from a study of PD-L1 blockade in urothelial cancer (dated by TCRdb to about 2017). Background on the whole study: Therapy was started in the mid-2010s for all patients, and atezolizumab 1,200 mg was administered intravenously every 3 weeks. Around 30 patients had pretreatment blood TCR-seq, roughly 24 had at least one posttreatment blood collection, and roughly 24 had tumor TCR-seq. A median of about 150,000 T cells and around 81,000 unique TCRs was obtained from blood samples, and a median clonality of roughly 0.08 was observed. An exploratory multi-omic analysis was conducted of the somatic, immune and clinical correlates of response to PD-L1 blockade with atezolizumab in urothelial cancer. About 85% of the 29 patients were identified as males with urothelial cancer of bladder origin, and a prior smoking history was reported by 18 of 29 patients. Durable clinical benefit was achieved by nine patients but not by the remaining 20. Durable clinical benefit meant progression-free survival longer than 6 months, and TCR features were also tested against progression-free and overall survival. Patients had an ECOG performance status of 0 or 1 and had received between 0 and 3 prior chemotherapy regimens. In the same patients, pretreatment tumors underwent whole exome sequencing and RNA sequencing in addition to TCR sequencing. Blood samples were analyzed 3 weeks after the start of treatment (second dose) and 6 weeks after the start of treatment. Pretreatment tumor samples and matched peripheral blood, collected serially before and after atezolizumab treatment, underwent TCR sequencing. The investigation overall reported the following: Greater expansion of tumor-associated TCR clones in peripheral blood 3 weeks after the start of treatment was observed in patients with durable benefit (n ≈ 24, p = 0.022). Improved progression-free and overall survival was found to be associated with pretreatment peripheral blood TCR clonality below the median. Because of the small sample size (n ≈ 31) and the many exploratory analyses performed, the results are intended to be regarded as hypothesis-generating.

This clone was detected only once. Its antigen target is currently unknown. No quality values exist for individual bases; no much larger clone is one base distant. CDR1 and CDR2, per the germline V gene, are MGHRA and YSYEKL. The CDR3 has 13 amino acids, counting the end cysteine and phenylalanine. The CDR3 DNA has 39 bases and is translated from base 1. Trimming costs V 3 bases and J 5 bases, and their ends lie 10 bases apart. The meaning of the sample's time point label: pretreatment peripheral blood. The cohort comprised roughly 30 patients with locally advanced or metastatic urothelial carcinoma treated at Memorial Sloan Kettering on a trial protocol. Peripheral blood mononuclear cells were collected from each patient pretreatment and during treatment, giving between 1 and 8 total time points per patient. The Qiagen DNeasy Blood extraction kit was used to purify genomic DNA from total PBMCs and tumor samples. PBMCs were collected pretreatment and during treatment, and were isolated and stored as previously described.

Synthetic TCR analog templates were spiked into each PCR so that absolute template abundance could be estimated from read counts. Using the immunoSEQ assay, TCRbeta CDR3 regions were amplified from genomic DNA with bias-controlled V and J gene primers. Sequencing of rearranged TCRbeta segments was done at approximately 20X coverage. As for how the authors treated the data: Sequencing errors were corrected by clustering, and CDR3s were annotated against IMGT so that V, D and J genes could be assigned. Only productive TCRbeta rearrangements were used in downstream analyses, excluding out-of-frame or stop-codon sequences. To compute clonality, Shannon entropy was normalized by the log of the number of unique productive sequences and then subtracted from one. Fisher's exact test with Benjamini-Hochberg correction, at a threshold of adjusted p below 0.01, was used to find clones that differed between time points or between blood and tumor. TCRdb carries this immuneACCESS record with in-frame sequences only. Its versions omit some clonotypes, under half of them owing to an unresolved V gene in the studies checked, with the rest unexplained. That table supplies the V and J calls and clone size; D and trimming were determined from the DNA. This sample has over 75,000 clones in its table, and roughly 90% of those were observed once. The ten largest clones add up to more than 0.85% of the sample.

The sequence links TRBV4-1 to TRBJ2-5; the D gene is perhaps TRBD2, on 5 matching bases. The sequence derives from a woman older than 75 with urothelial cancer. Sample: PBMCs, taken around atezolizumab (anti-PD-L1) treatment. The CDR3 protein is CASSQRADETQYF. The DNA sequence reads TGCGCCAGCAGCCAGCGGGCGGACGAGACCCAGTACTTC.